The sequence of this T cell receptor beta chain was determined in a study of a mutant IDH1 vaccine in newly diagnosed glioma. Study-level points and caveats: Shifts in the top peripheral T cell clonotypes seemed unrelated to pseudoprogression.

Concerning this clone itself: Its specificity is not known.

The CDR3 sequence is 15 residues long. In germline, CDR1 is MNHNS, CDR2 SASEGT. V was pared by 0 bases and J by 4 bases, with 13 bases between. TCRdb's table, derived via immunoSEQ multiplex PCR, lists solely in-frame clones and lacks some. The sample contains more than 40,000 clones, about 77% of which appear only once. The time point here: week 5, during vaccination. Alongside topical imiquimod, each dose of vaccine comprised 300 ug of mutant IDH1 20-mer peptide. The gene calls are TRBV6-1 and TRBJ2-7; TRBD1 might be the D (5 bases). The sample consisted of PBMCs, taken from a glioma patient whose treatment included an IDH1 peptide vaccine. The receptor was isolated from a woman between 40 and 55 years old with glioma. The CDR3 is CASSEARTFTYEQYF. CDR3 bases: TGTGCCAGCAGTGAAGCCAGGACATTCACATACGAGCAGTACTTC.